This TCR beta chain was found in a study of blood T cells in healthy people across ages. Overall study results and limits: Naive T cell percentage and TCR beta diversity correlated strongly. Unknown CMV status may confound age-related changes in expanded clones. Long-lived donors carried more naive CD4+ cells and greater diversity than aged donors.

Each donor's blood draw was 7.5 to 10 milliliters of peripheral blood. On this clonotype: Its antigen is not identified.

V was cut by 0 bases and J by 1 base, with 15 bases left in between. The CDR3 extends over 17 amino acids. The germline gives CDR1 MGHRA, CDR2 YSYEKL. Through a sample-barcoded 5' primer and a J-beta primer mix, a second PCR was run for about 6 to 11 cycles. TCRdb reanalysed the 5' RACE reads using MiXCR and keeps one entry per CDR3 protein. The sample has about 1.8 million distinct CDR3 sequences, about 49% seen once. The chain couples TRBV4-1 to TRBJ2-5, with D perhaps TRBD1 or TRBD2 (5 bases each). Sequencing input: blood. The receptor was derived from a woman aged 40-49 years in good health. CDR3 protein: CASSQENGAYGQETQYF. DNA of the CDR3: TGCGCCAGCAGCCAAGAGAACGGGGCCTATGGCCAAGAGACCCAGTACTTC.